This TCR beta chain is drawn from a study of T cells in tumors after PD-1 blockade. At the level of the study: Excluded were patients with checkpoint blockade, immunosuppressants, or radiotherapy or other anti-cancer therapy within 4 weeks. Blood samples averaged around 120,000 templates (range roughly 24,679-270,000) and some 35,000 unique clonotypes.

Measured with immunoSEQ multiplex PCR; TCRdb has only the in-frame clones, and not every one. The sample gives approximately 20,000 clones, over 70% of which show up once; around 25% is in the top ten. This clone appeared once. Here the sequenced sample was PBMCs, taken after anti-PD-1 therapy. The TCR originated in a human donor with advanced basal cell or squamous cell carcinoma (not recorded which).

The CDR3 sequence: CASSHYGRTQYF. CDR3 DNA sequence: TGTGCCAGCAGCCATTACGGGCGGACCCAGTACTTC. The V and J genes are TRBV3-1 (or the pseudogene TRBV3-2) and TRBJ2-5; D is uncertain. V was shortened by 3 bases and J by 7 bases, with 9 bases between the two germline ends. CDR3 size: 12 residues. Per germline, CDR1 LGHDT and CDR2 YNNKEL (reference sequence).